This T cell receptor beta chain was observed in a study of cytomegalovirus exposure and HLA in healthy donors. Study-wide points: Highest at DRB1 and lowest at HLA-C, TCR association rates differed among HLA loci in a later analysis.

Vbeta (60) and Jbeta (13) primers were used in the PCR. Profiled with immunoSEQ multiplex PCR; TCRdb holds only in-frame clones, not every one. This sample carries some 120,000 clones, 65% to 80% of them seen once, and the ten largest clones take about 13%. As to this clone: Its specificity is unknown. Other nucleotide sequences from this sample produce the same CDR3.

This CDR3 has 14 residues. CDR1 is SNHLY, CDR2 FYNNEI, per germline. The junction had 0 bases not matched to a gene; V was cut back by 4 bases and J by 0 bases. The V and J genes are TRBV2 and TRBJ1-5, with 7 positions matching TRBD1. This receptor was obtained from a woman aged 55-69 years in good health and CMV-seropositive. The source material was PBMCs. In DNA, the CDR3 is TGTGCCAGCAGTGGGACAGGTAGCAATCAGCCCCAGCATTTT. As protein: CASSGTGSNQPQHF.